These 31 T cell receptor beta chains originate from one sample sequenced in a study of cytomegalovirus exposure and HLA in healthy donors. This PCR relied on a set of 60 Vbeta primers and 13 Jbeta primers. Profiling relied on immunoSEQ multiplex PCR, and the TCRdb table lists in-frame clones only, not all of them. The table lists around 260,000 clones, 80% of them singletons, with roughly 0.3% in the top ten. Source material: PBMCs. Every receptor here comes from a girl aged 2 to 10 in good health and CMV-seronegative.

The chain joins TRBV7-2 to TRBJ1-1, with a weak D call TRBD1 (5 bases). CDR3 length: 13 residues. V lost 9 bases, J lost 4 bases, and 15 bases lay in between. In germline, CDR1 is SGHTA, CDR2 FQGNSA. The CDR3 sequence is CAREEGVGTEAFF. In nucleotides, the CDR3 is TGTGCCAGAGAGGAAGGGGTAGGCACTGAAGCTTTCTTT.

DNA for the CDR3: TGTGCCAGCAGCCAGAGGACAGGTGCCTTCTATGGCTACACCTTC. It translates to CASSQRTGAFYGYTF. The rearrangement links TRBV28 to TRBJ1-2, with 7 bases identical to TRBD1. This CDR3 has 15 amino acids. J lost 4 bases, V lost 6 bases, and 11 bases had no gene match. Per germline, CDR1 MDHEN and CDR2 SYDVKM.

This chain joins TRBV15 and TRBJ2-7; D is possibly TRBD2 (5 bases). Germline CDR1 and CDR2: LNHNV and YYDKDF (reference sequence). The CDR3 is 16 amino acids. V was shortened by 3 bases and J by 2 bases, with 17 bases between the two germline ends. In DNA, the CDR3 is TGTGCCACCAGCAGGCAGACCGGGGTAGTTGCCTACGAGCAGTACTTC. Amino acids: CATSRQTGVVAYEQYF.

Details on this clone: The same CDR3 arises from other DNA sequences in this sample as well. In DNA form, the CDR3 reads TGTGCCAGCAGCGTAGTGTCCGGTGAAGCTTTCTTT. This sequence encodes CASSVVSGEAFF. The chain couples TRBV9 to TRBJ1-1; D is uncertain. Germline lookup yields CDR1 SGDLS and CDR2 YYNGEE. V was clipped by 0 bases and J by 7 bases, with 7 bases between them. This CDR3 is built from 12 residues.

The chain is built from TRBV27 and TRBJ1-1, with D possibly being TRBD1 (6 bases). This CDR3 spans 12 amino acids. The V and J ends lost 4 bases and 8 bases respectively, with 11 bases between them. The germline CDR1 and CDR2 sequences are MNHEY and SMNVEV (reference sequence). This CDR3 reads CASSYAGTEAFF. The CDR3 DNA reads TGTGCCAGCAGTTACGCCGGGACAGAAGCTTTCTTT.

The chain joins TRBV28 to TRBJ2-7; TRBD2 agrees at 7 bases. V lost 7 bases to trimming and J lost 4 bases; unmatched junction nucleotides: 10. This CDR3 contains 14 residues. Germline CDR1 and CDR2: MDHEN and SYDVKM. The chain's CDR3 is CASTYHSGGYEQYF. Here the CDR3 DNA reads TGTGCCAGCACCTACCATTCGGGGGGTTACGAGCAGTACTTC.

J is TRBJ1-4 and V is TRBV30; TRBD1 matches at 7 bases. CDR3 length equals 15 residues. The V and J ends lost 2 bases and 14 bases, in that order; junction bases with no gene match: 17. Germline V gives CDR1 GTSNPN, CDR2 SVGIG (reference sequence). The CDR3 region is CAWSPPPGQIPRLFF. The CDR3 bases are TGTGCCTGGAGTCCGCCTCCGGGACAGATTCCGCGTCTGTTTTTT.

This chain uses TRBV7-7 with TRBJ2-7; D is ambiguous. Germline V gene lookup returns CDR1 SSHAT and CDR2 FNYEAQ (reference sequence). The germline V and J ends were trimmed by 5 bases and 3 bases, with 11 bases remaining between them. This CDR3 is 13 amino acids long. The CDR3 DNA reads as TGTGCCAGCAGCCTCGTCAGAGGCTACGAGCAGTACTTC. Protein product: CASSLVRGYEQYF. The full variable domain, with the rest looked up from reference TRBV7-7 and TRBJ2-7, is GAGVSQSPRYKVTKRGQDVTLRCDPISSHATLYWYQQALGQGPEFLTYFNYEAQPDKSGLPSDRFSAERPEGSISTLTIQRTEQRDSAMYRCASSLVRGYEQYFGPGTRLTVT.

This clone has only a few counts. The rearrangement joins TRBV9 to TRBJ2-1, with TRBD2 matching 7 bases. Trimming took 4 bases from V and 4 from J; bases not matched to a gene: 11. Germline loops: CDR1 SGDLS, CDR2 YYNGEE. There are 16 residues in the CDR3. CDR3 sequence reads: CASSPSRAGVYNEQFF. CDR3 in DNA: TGTGCCAGCAGCCCCAGTAGGGCGGGAGTATACAATGAGCAGTTCTTC.

The chain couples TRBV27 to TRBJ2-2, with D maybe TRBD2 (5 bases). The CDR3 length is 15 residues. V was clipped by 2 bases and J by 6 bases, with 13 bases between them. Germline V lookup: CDR1 MNHEY, CDR2 SMNVEV (reference sequence). CDR3: CASSLSLASSGELFF. The CDR3 region has the DNA TGTGCCAGCAGTTTAAGCCTAGCATCTTCCGGGGAGCTGTTTTTT.

In this sample, this clone turned up a few times. This rearrangement joins TRBV5-1 to TRBJ2-1; tentatively, D is TRBD2 (7 bases). Germline CDR1 SGHRS, CDR2 YFSETQ. Trimming pared 4 bases from V and 0 bases from J, leaving 14 bases between. The CDR3 consists of 16 residues. The CDR3 nucleotides are TGCGCCAGCAGCCGGGGGGTCAGGGGCTCCTACAATGAGCAGTTCTTC. This encodes CASSRGVRGSYNEQFF.

This clone has more than one count but fewer than ten. In DNA, the CDR3 is TGTGCCACCAGCCTGGGCGGGGCAGGAGGCAATCAGCCCCAGCATTTT. It specifies CATSLGGAGGNQPQHF. The V gene is TRBV15, the J gene TRBJ1-5, with TRBD1 as a possible D gene (5 bases). From germline, CDR1 is LNHNV and CDR2 YYDKDF (reference sequence). This CDR3 is 16 amino acids long. The ends were cut back, 5 bases at V and 2 bases at J, with 16 bases in the middle.

The V and J genes are TRBV27 and TRBJ2-1; D not certain. Germline V gives CDR1 MNHEY, CDR2 SMNVEV (reference sequence). The CDR3 contains 13 residues. V lost 2 bases and J lost 5, with 7 bases in between. The CDR3 loop reads CASSLRLNNEQFF. For the CDR3, the DNA is TGTGCCAGCAGTTTACGTCTTAACAATGAGCAGTTCTTC.

The chain combines TRBV7-3 with TRBJ2-2, with a possible D match to TRBD2 (5 bases). The CDR3 totals 14 residues. The germline gives CDR1 SGHTA, CDR2 FQGTGA. V gave up 2 bases and J gave up 6 bases, with 10 bases separating them. The CDR3: CASSLSGIAGELFF. The CDR3 DNA reads TGTGCCAGCAGCTTATCGGGGATTGCCGGGGAGCTGTTTTTT.

The chain joins TRBV2 to TRBJ2-3; 10 nucleotides match TRBD2. Germline loops: CDR1 SNHLY, CDR2 FYNNEI. The CDR3 loop spans 14 amino acids. V lost 8 bases and J lost 0; bases outside the gene matches: 2. The CDR3 DNA is TGTGCCAGCCAGCGGGGGGGTAGCACAGATACGCAGTATTTT. Translating it yields CASQRGGSTDTQYF.

The genes are TRBV29-1 and TRBJ1-1; possible D gene TRBD1, 5 bases. Germline-derived CDR1 and CDR2 are SQVTM and ANQGSEA. Trimming pared 4 bases from V and 4 bases from J, leaving 16 bases between. CDR3 size: 14 residues. The CDR3: CSVVVAGGGTEAFF. As DNA, the CDR3 is TGCAGCGTTGTCGTTGCGGGGGGTGGCACTGAAGCTTTCTTT.

This clone was seen a single time. The chain links TRBV9 to TRBJ1-1, with D hard to call. V lost 4 bases and J lost 1, with 8 bases in between. From germline, CDR1 is SGDLS and CDR2 YYNGEE. This CDR3 contains 13 residues. The CDR3 nucleotides read TGTGCCAGCAGCTCGGGAGGGAACACTGAAGCTTTCTTT. Translated: CASSSGGNTEAFF. The variable domain in full, with the rest retrieved from reference TRBV9 and TRBJ1-1, is DSGVTQTPKHLITATGQRVTLRCSPRSGDLSVYWYQQSLDQGLQFLIQYYNGEERAKGNILERFSAQQFPDLHSELNLSSLELGDSALYFCASSSGGNTEAFFGQGTRLTVV.

The J gene is TRBJ2-5, the V gene TRBV21-1; TRBD2, as called in the table, went unchecked against the DNA. TRBV21-1 is shown as a pseudogene. The CDR3 sequence is 16 residues long. CDR3 bases: TGTGCCAGCAGCAAAAGCGAGGGAACGGTGCAAGAGACCCAGTACTTC. This sequence encodes CASSKSEGTVQETQYF.

The gene calls are TRBV4-1 and TRBJ1-5, with 7 bases that match TRBD1. The trim removed 1 base at V and 5 bases at J, leaving 2 bases unmatched. The V gene's germline CDR1 is MGHRA and CDR2 YSYEKL. The CDR3 is 14 residues long. In DNA form, the CDR3 reads TGCGCCAGCAGCCAAGGGACAGGCTATCAGCCCCAGCATTTT. Residues: CASSQGTGYQPQHF.

The chain recombines TRBV5-4 with TRBJ2-1; TRBD2 matches at 14 bases. After removal of 4 bases from V and 2 bases from J, the junction contained 5 bases not matched to a gene. The CDR3 is 17 amino acids. Germline V CDR1 and CDR2: SGHNT, YYREEE (reference sequence). The CDR3 here is CASSPTSGRGPYNEQFF. As DNA, the CDR3 is TGTGCCAGCAGCCCGACTAGCGGGAGGGGACCCTACAATGAGCAGTTCTTC.

The genes are TRBV27 and TRBJ1-5; D is ambiguous. Germline lookup yields CDR1 MNHEY and CDR2 SMNVEV (reference sequence). This CDR3 is built from 15 residues. Trimming left V 3 bases short and J 0 bases short, with 9 bases between. The DNA for the CDR3 is TGTGCCAGCAGTTTTGCAGGCCCTAGCAATCAGCCCCAGCATTTT. It encodes CASSFAGPSNQPQHF.

This clone occurred once. The chain combines TRBV6-4 with TRBJ1-1; weak D call: TRBD1 (6 bases). The V and J ends lost 6 bases and 2 bases respectively, with 16 bases between them. CDR1 is MRHNA and CDR2 is SNTAGT in the germline V gene. The CDR3 length is 15 residues. DNA of the CDR3: TGTGCCAGCAGGAGTCAGGGGCAGGGAAACACTGAAGCTTTCTTT. Its translation: CASRSQGQGNTEAFF.

V is TRBV9 and J is TRBJ2-7, with TRBD2 matching over 8 bases. Germline assignment: CDR1 SGDLS and CDR2 YYNGEE. The CDR3 runs 16 residues. V gave up 0 bases and J gave up 0 bases; unmatched junction bases: 5. As DNA, the CDR3 is TGTGCCAGCAGCGTAGCACCACTAGCGGACTCCTACGAGCAGTACTTC. Translated: CASSVAPLADSYEQYF.

This chain uses TRBV19 with TRBJ1-1; D gene uncertain. The CDR3 runs to 16 residues. In germline, CDR1 is LNHDA, CDR2 SQIVND (reference sequence). Deletions cut 2 bases from V and 3 bases from J, with 16 bases between. CDR3 bases: TGTGCCAGTAGTATATCGGGGTTGAGGACTTACACTGAAGCTTTCTTT. It translates to CASSISGLRTYTEAFF.

This chain connects TRBV7-6 to TRBJ2-1, with D possibly being TRBD2 (6 bases). Trimming pared 0 bases from V and 2 bases from J, leaving 11 bases between. CDR3 length equals 16 residues. The germline V gene has CDR1 SGHVS and CDR2 FNYEAQ. This chain's CDR3 is CASSLATSNPYNEQFF. CDR3 DNA sequence: TGTGCCAGCAGCTTAGCAACTAGCAATCCCTACAATGAGCAGTTCTTC.

The genes are TRBV19 and TRBJ1-1; 7 bases agree with TRBD1. With 5 bases clipped from V and 4 bases from J, the junction kept 13 bases outside the gene matches. The length of the CDR3 is 16 residues. The germline V gene encodes CDR1 LNHDA and CDR2 SQIVND (reference sequence). The CDR3 loop is CASSPHIRQGRTEAFF. Here the CDR3 DNA reads TGTGCCAGTAGTCCTCATATCCGACAGGGACGCACTGAAGCTTTCTTT. Looking up the rest from reference TRBV19 and TRBJ1-1 gives the full variable domain: DGGITQSPKYLFRKEGQNVTLSCEQNLNHDAMYWYRQDPGQGLRLIYYSQIVNDFQKGDIAEGYSVSREKKESFPLTVTSAQKNPTAFYLCASSPHIRQGRTEAFFGQGTRLTVV.

The chain recombines TRBV19 with TRBJ1-3; D might be TRBD1 (5 bases). Germline CDR1 and CDR2: LNHDA and SQIVND (reference sequence). The CDR3 consists of 15 residues. The germline V and J ends were trimmed by 8 bases and 0 bases, with 14 bases remaining between them. CDR3 in amino acids: CASGALLGSGNTIYF. The CDR3, as DNA: TGTGCCAGTGGGGCCTTGCTGGGCTCTGGAAACACCATATATTTT.

The CDR3 bases are TGTGCCAGCAGTGACAACTATAGCAATCAGCCCCAGCATTTT. Its protein is CASSDNYSNQPQHF. The chain has TRBV2 and TRBJ1-5; D gene ambiguous. Germline-derived CDR1 and CDR2 are SNHLY and FYNNEI. The CDR3 has 14 residues. V was clipped by 3 bases and J by 0 bases, with 6 bases between them. The full variable domain, its missing parts supplied by reference TRBV2 and TRBJ1-5, is EPEVTQTPSHQVTQMGQEVILRCVPISNHLYFYWYRQILGQKVEFLVSFYNNEISEKSEIFDDQFSVERPDGSNFTLKIRSTKLEDSAMYFCASSDNYSNQPQHFGDGTRLSIL.

The chain uses TRBV19 and TRBJ2-7; D uncertain. Trimming removed 1 base at V and 0 bases at J, with 7 bases between. The CDR3 is 14 amino acids. CDR1 is LNHDA and CDR2 is SQIVND in the germline V gene (reference sequence). The CDR3 reads CASSIALSSYEQYF. CDR3 sequence (DNA): TGTGCCAGTAGTATAGCGTTGAGCTCCTACGAGCAGTACTTC.

V and J are TRBV2 and TRBJ2-1; possible D gene TRBD2, 6 bases. Germline V CDR1 and CDR2: SNHLY, FYNNEI. The CDR3 is made up of 14 amino acids. Trimming took 4 bases from V and 2 from J, leaving 9 bases between them. This chain's CDR3 is CASSARGPYNEQFF. For the CDR3, the DNA is TGTGCCAGCAGTGCGCGGGGTCCCTACAATGAGCAGTTCTTC.

V is TRBV15 and J is TRBJ2-5, with TRBD1 as a possible D gene (6 bases). The CDR3 runs to 15 residues. In germline, CDR1 is LNHNV, CDR2 YYDKDF (reference sequence). The germline V and J ends were trimmed by 5 bases and 2 bases, with 15 bases remaining between them. CDR3 nucleotide sequence: TGTGCCACCAGCCGGATAGGACAGATACAAGAGACCCAGTACTTC. This sequence encodes CATSRIGQIQETQYF.